The clone carrying this T cell receptor (beta chain) was picked up many times. Its target is unknown. This record belongs to a study of human T cells and chemical hapten exposure. Turning to the study itself: Diagnoses of alopecia areata, totalis or universalis occurred in mostly female patients. Findings and caveats of the study: Donors were affected by alopecia, so their immune reaction might vary from that of healthy individuals.

Trimming stripped 2 bases from V and 8 bases from J, with 12 bases between. The CDR3 runs 13 residues. Germline V gene data show CDR1 as SNHLY and CDR2 as FYNNEI. As for time point: pre-sensitization, week 0. This sample's treatment: therapeutic diphenylcyclopropenone sensitization with weekly scalp DPC. Sequencing started from total RNA isolated from unfractionated whole blood. Attachment of unique molecular identifiers to individual cDNA molecules was performed in the library. TCRdb called the RACE reads again in MiXCR, with one record for every CDR3 protein. This table has fewer than 70,000 distinct CDR3 sequences, approximately 11% appearing once.

The clonotype was recovered from a woman between 50 and 59 years old with alopecia areata. Some clones in this sample may be carry-over from other donors' samples. The rearrangement links TRBV2 to TRBJ1-1; D may be TRBD1 (5 bases). Material: whole blood, obtained in connection with sensitization to the hapten diphenylcyclopropenone (DPC). CDR3 sequence (DNA): TGTGCCAGCAGTGAAATGGGGACCTACGAAGCTTTCTTT. Its translation is CASSEMGTYEAFF.